This TCR beta chain appears in the sequencing data of a study of coeliac disease (dated by TCRdb to 2021 to 2024). In terms of the full investigation: Coeliac patients were classed as newly diagnosed active disease, refractory coeliac disease type I, or disease controlled by a gluten-free diet. High-resolution HLA typing was unavailable, so biased TRBV7-2 usage was queried as a proof of principle. A total of 30 or so patients took part in the full study: about 22 had serologically confirmed coeliac disease and 8 were controls with non-small intestinal disorders. The study was aimed at characterising TR repertoires of small intestinal T cells in active, refractory type I and gluten-free-diet-treated coeliac disease. Samples from around 27 subjects were successfully TRB sequenced, and these included 20 to 25 paired samples of bulk unsorted intraepithelial and lamina propria cells. Small intestinal lymphocyte fractions from coeliac and non-coeliac patients were analysed in the study using next-generation sequencing of rearranged TRB and TRG CDR3 regions.

The paper as a whole reports these results and caveats: High-purity fractions were not obtained when intraepithelial cells were separated from lamina propria cells, so cross-contamination between compartments was possible. Published gliadin-specific TRB sequences were detected in about 45% of the 18 coeliac lamina propria samples but in only 1 of 6 controls. In the authors' view, the approach was unsuitable for unbiased detection of gliadin-specific T cells, since gliadin-specific T cells are scarce and rarely shared between patients. TRB repertoires were largely private; most amino acid sequences were unique to one sample, and V-gene usage did not differ significantly by disease group. Active coeliac intraepithelial and lamina propria samples had lower TRB and TRG repertoire clonality than controls, suggesting that diverse T cells were recruited.

Library preparation was by the immunoSEQ multiplex PCR assay. The TR loci were subjected to amplification by multiplexed PCR, for which V gene segments served as targets of the forward primers and J gene segments as targets of the reverse primers. Amplified CDR3 regions were sequenced on the Illumina HiSeq System. The original pipeline was this. To strip out PCR and sequencing errors and collapse the data into unique sequences, a nearest-neighbour algorithm merged closely related reads. Each repertoire was summarised by clonality and by T cell density, with T cell density defined as TR molecules per amount of genomic DNA input. Public TRs were defined as CDR3 amino acid sequences in at least 80% of unsorted samples, then tested for differential abundance between coeliac and control samples. Every lamina propria sample was checked against a list of some 220 published gliadin-specific TRB sequences. Kruskal-Wallis tests followed by Dunn post-tests were used to test for differences in clonality and density between disease groups. TCRdb holds this immuneACCESS table with in-frame rearrangements only. Some clones are missing; in checked studies, unresolved V genes explain under half, and the rest has no known cause. From that table come the V and J calls and clone size; the DNA was used to work out D and trimming. This sample is represented by under 6,000 clones; around 74% of them were singletons. The leading ten clones occupy just over 5% of the sample.

A word on this clone: This clone's antigen is unknown. No much larger clone is present one base from it, and per-base qualities are unavailable.

Cells were frozen in aliquots of 400,000 to 600,000 in DMSO/FBS in liquid nitrogen, and a single aliquot from each fraction was used for sequencing. Endoscopy and small intestinal biopsy were performed in all 30 patients in the study. Lamina propria cells were released by collagenase digestion of the biopsy tissue remaining after intraepithelial cell isolation. Genomic DNA was extracted from frozen unsorted cell fractions using the Qiagen DNeasy blood extraction kit. Looking up the germline V gene yields CDR1 KGHSH and CDR2 LQKENI. From the cysteine up to the phenylalanine, the CDR3 has a length of 14 residues. The entry retains the CDR3 DNA only, 42 bases that are in frame from base 1. For this chain, trimming is 1 base at the V end and 7 bases at the J end, and the number of junction bases without a gene match is 2.

Sequencing input: lamina propria lymphocytes from the gut. In the paper's terms, the cell subset or site label means: lamina propria cell (LPC) fraction of small intestinal biopsy. The sequence was obtained from a woman in her late teens or twenties with active celiac disease. The chain is encoded by TRBV18 joined to TRBJ2-1; the central 9 bases match TRBD1. The base sequence is TGTGCCAGCTCACCACGGGACAGGGAGAATGAGCAGTTCTTC. Translated, it reads CASSPRDRENEQFF.